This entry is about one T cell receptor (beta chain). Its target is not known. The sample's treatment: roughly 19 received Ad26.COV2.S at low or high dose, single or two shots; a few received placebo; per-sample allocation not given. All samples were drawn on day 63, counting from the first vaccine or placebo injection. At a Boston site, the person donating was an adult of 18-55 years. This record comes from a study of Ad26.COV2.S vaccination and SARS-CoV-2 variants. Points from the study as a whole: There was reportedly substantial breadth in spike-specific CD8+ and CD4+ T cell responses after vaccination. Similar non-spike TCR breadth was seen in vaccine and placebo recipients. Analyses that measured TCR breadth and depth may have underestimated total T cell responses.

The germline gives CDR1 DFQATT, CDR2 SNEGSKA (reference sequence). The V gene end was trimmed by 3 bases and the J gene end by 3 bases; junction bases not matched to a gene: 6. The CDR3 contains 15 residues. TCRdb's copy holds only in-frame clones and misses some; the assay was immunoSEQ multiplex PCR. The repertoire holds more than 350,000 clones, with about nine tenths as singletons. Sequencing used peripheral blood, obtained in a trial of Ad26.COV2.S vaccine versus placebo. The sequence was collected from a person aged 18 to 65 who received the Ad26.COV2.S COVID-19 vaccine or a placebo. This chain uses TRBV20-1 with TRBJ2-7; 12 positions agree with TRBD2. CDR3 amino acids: CSASASGRESYEQYF. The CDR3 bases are TGCAGTGCTAGTGCTAGCGGGAGGGAAAGCTACGAGCAGTACTTC.